The 22 T cell receptor beta chains reported below all come from one sample, sequenced in a study of vaccination effects on CD4 cells after COVID-19. These receptors' targets are unknown. TCRdb's copy holds only in-frame clones and misses some; the assay was immunoSEQ multiplex PCR. The profile shows under 25,000 clones, more than 80% of them singletons. Before sequencing took place, the ViraFEST assay used viral peptide pools to expand antigen-specific CD4+ T cells. Once cultured for 10 days, the cells underwent separation to obtain CD4+ T cells. BNT162b2 vaccine or mRNA-1273 vaccine was given to participants in two doses. The specimen was CD4+ T cells from PBMCs cultured with SARS-CoV-2 spike peptides, collected after COVID-19 vaccination. The source is a human donor who received a COVID-19 vaccine. Some clones in this sample may be carry-over from other donors' samples.

This clone was detected a few times. The rearrangement links TRBV5-1 to TRBJ1-1; a possible D gene is TRBD1 (6 bases). CDR3 size: 18 residues. Per the germline V gene, CDR1 is SGHRS and CDR2 is YFSETQ. With 4 bases removed from V and 0 bases from J, the gap between germline ends came to 22 bases. The CDR3 bases are TGCGCCAGCAGCGCCGGGGGACGAACGGACAGATTGAACACTGAAGCTTTCTTT. Amino acids: CASSAGGRTDRLNTEAFF.

This chain uses TRBV6-5 with TRBJ2-2; D call uncertain. The CDR3 has 15 amino acids. Trimming took 2 bases from V and 1 from J, leaving 8 bases between them. The V gene's germline CDR1 is MNHEY and CDR2 SVGAGI. CDR3 loop: CASSYQVLNTGELFF. The CDR3 coding sequence is TGTGCCAGCAGTTACCAGGTCTTGAACACCGGGGAGCTGTTTTTT.

V is TRBV27 and J is TRBJ1-5; D gene unclear. Germline V gene lookup returns CDR1 MNHEY and CDR2 SMNVEV (reference sequence). CDR3 length equals 16 residues. The germline V and J ends were trimmed by 8 bases and 0 bases, with 17 bases remaining between them. CDR3 amino acids: CASPEEGSASNQPQHF. Written as DNA, the CDR3 is TGTGCCAGCCCAGAGGAGGGTTCCGCTAGCAATCAGCCCCAGCATTTT.

The rearrangement uses TRBV27 and TRBJ2-5; TRBD1 matches 10 bases. J lost 5 bases, V lost 6 bases, and 9 bases had no gene match. This CDR3 is 15 amino acids long. Germline loops: CDR1 MNHEY, CDR2 SMNVEV (reference sequence). The CDR3 bases are TGTGCCAGCAGCCGTAGACAGGGGGCCGGGGAGACCCAGTACTTC. The encoded protein is CASSRRQGAGETQYF.

V is TRBV24-1 and J is TRBJ2-5; 8 positions agree with TRBD1. The germline CDR1 and CDR2 sequences are KGHDR and SFDVKD. This CDR3 is 15 amino acids long. V was pared by 0 bases and J by 1 base, with 0 bases of the junction left unmatched. Written as DNA, the CDR3 is TGTGCCACCAGTGATTTGGGGACAGGCCAAGAGACCCAGTACTTC. This codes for CATSDLGTGQETQYF.

CDR3 sequence reads: CASSPDQFTEAFF. Here the CDR3 DNA reads TGTGCCAGCTCACCAGATCAGTTCACTGAAGCTTTCTTT. The chain is built from TRBV18 and TRBJ1-1; D gene unclear. V lost 2 bases to trimming and J lost 4 bases, with 8 bases between them. The CDR3 runs 13 residues. Per germline, CDR1 KGHSH and CDR2 LQKENI.

V and J are TRBV7-2 and TRBJ2-3; 14 bases fit TRBD2. This CDR3 spans 15 amino acids. V lost 4 bases and J lost 10; bases outside the gene matches: 7. Germline V gene data show CDR1 as SGHTA and CDR2 as FQGNSA. The CDR3 DNA sequence: TGTGCCAGCAGCTCACCGGGGACTAGCGGGGGCGCGCAGTATTTT. Protein sequence: CASSSPGTSGGAQYF.

The gene calls are TRBV5-4 and TRBJ2-1; D may be TRBD2 (6 bases). CDR1 is SGHNT, CDR2 YYREEE, per germline (reference sequence). The CDR3 is made up of 15 amino acids. Trimming stripped 2 bases from V and 5 bases from J, with 14 bases between. As DNA, the CDR3 is TGTGCCAGCAGCTTAGTAGGAGGAGGGAACAATGAGCAGTTCTTC. It translates to CASSLVGGGNNEQFF.

The genes are TRBV5-1 and TRBJ2-2, with D possibly matching TRBD1 (6 bases). The CDR3 consists of 15 residues. Trimming shortened V by 0 bases and J by 5 bases, and 11 bases separated the two germline ends. CDR1 SGHRS and CDR2 YFSETQ come from the germline V gene. In DNA form, the CDR3 reads TGCGCCAGCAGCTTGGGGGCAGGGGCTACCGGGGAGCTGTTTTTT. This translates into CASSLGAGATGELFF. Using reference TRBV5-1 and TRBJ2-2 for the parts outside the CDR3, the full variable domain is KAGVTQTPRYLIKTRGQQVTLSCSPISGHRSVSWYQQTPGQGLQFLFEYFSETQRNKGNFPGRFSGRQFSNSRSEMNVSTLELGDSALYLCASSLGAGATGELFFGEGSRLTVL.

This chain uses TRBV11-2 with TRBJ2-1; D may match TRBD1 or TRBD2 (5 bases each). Trimming stripped 5 bases from V and 4 bases from J, with 15 bases between. The CDR3 has 15 residues. Germline CDR1 is SGHAT and CDR2 is FQNNGV. CDR3 DNA: TGTGCCAGCAGCACACTAGGTCAGGGATACAATGAGCAGTTCTTC. Translating gives CASSTLGQGYNEQFF.

The chain carries TRBV29-1 and TRBJ1-2, with 7 bases aligning to TRBD1. CDR1 SQVTM and CDR2 ANQGSEA come from the germline V gene. This CDR3 has 11 amino acids. The V segment lost 6 bases and the J segment 8 bases; nucleotides outside the gene matches: 6. The CDR3 loop reads CSVGDSKGYTF. The CDR3 DNA reads as TGCAGCGTCGGGGACAGCAAGGGCTACACCTTC.

The chain combines TRBV30 with TRBJ2-2; the match to TRBD2 covers 7 bases. This CDR3 is 18 amino acids long. V lost 4 bases and J lost 5; bases outside the gene matches: 19. Per germline, CDR1 GTSNPN and CDR2 SVGIG (reference sequence). The CDR3 loop reads CAWTYLWAGGEGTGELFF. CDR3 DNA sequence: TGTGCCTGGACTTATTTATGGGCCGGCGGGGAGGGAACCGGGGAGCTGTTTTTT.

This clone was picked up a small number of times. V is TRBV7-2 and J is TRBJ1-5; D is unresolved. CDR1 is SGHTA and CDR2 is FQGNSA in the germline V gene. V was clipped by 1 base and J by 0 bases, with 10 bases between them. This CDR3 has 16 residues. The CDR3 protein is CASSLVPGLSNQPQHF. CDR3 coding DNA: TGTGCCAGCAGCTTAGTCCCCGGACTTAGCAATCAGCCCCAGCATTTT.

V usage is TRBV6-2 or TRBV6-3 and J usage is TRBJ1-5; D is undetermined. Germline CDR1 is MNHEY and CDR2 is SVGEGT. V lost 0 bases, J lost 3 bases, and 9 bases lay in between. The CDR3 spans 15 residues. The DNA of the CDR3 is TGTGCCAGCAGTTACTCTGAGAGGGCCAATCAGCCCCAGCATTTT. Amino acid sequence: CASSYSERANQPQHF.

The CDR3 sequence is CAISESPWRDRNQPQHF. CDR3 nucleotide sequence: TGTGCCATCAGTGAGTCCCCTTGGCGAGATCGCAATCAGCCCCAGCATTTT. This chain links TRBV10-3 with TRBJ1-5; D is unresolved. The CDR3 runs to 17 residues. Per the germline V gene, CDR1 is ENHRY and CDR2 is SYGVKD. The V gene lost 0 bases and the J gene lost 2 bases, with 14 bases spanning the gap.

The chain uses TRBV6-5 and TRBJ1-5, with a tentative D call TRBD1 (5 bases). V dropped 4 bases and J dropped 6 bases, with 13 bases sitting between them. CDR1 is MNHEY, CDR2 SVGAGI, per germline. This CDR3 contains 14 residues. CDR3 amino acids: CASSSGGDGQPQHF. The CDR3 DNA reads TGTGCCAGCAGTTCGGGAGGGGACGGTCAGCCCCAGCATTTT.

The chain uses TRBV6-1 and TRBJ1-5; 7 nucleotides agree with TRBD1. The CDR3 consists of 17 residues. Germline CDR1 MNHNS, CDR2 SASEGT. J was trimmed by 0 bases and V by 1 base; bases with no gene match: 6. The CDR3 sequence is CASSEGTGVYSNQPQHF. CDR3 bases: TGTGCCAGCAGTGAAGGGACAGGAGTGTATAGCAATCAGCCCCAGCATTTT.

This rearrangement joins TRBV3-1 (or the pseudogene TRBV3-2) to TRBJ2-5; 7 positions match TRBD1. CDR3 length: 15 amino acids. Per germline, CDR1 LGHDT and CDR2 YNNKEL (reference sequence). Unmatched junction bases numbered 9, after V lost 1 base and J lost 7 bases. CDR3 in amino acids: CASSQGGTDEGTQYF. CDR3 nucleotide sequence: TGTGCCAGCAGCCAAGGTGGGACAGACGAAGGGACCCAGTACTTC.

This chain links TRBV7-9 with TRBJ1-1; D not certain. V lost 5 bases and J 1 base, leaving 8 bases between the germline ends. The germline V gene encodes CDR1 SEHNR and CDR2 FQNEAQ (reference sequence). The CDR3 covers 13 residues. CDR3 nucleotides: TGTGCCAGCAGCCTGGCAGGGAACACTGAAGCTTTCTTT. Its protein product is CASSLAGNTEAFF.

The chain is built from TRBV6-5 and TRBJ2-1; D gene uncertain. This CDR3 has 14 residues. Trimming took 0 bases from V and 10 from J, leaving 13 bases between them. CDR1 and CDR2 (germline): MNHEY, SVGAGI. In nucleotides, the CDR3 is TGTGCCAGCAGTTACTCACACGCCCGCAACGAGCAGTTCTTC. The encoded protein is CASSYSHARNEQFF.

This clone was picked up a small number of times. The chain's CDR3 is CASSQDSRTVANYGYTF. For the CDR3, the DNA is TGTGCCAGCAGCCAAGACTCTCGGACAGTAGCTAACTATGGCTACACCTTC. V usage is TRBV3-1 (or the pseudogene TRBV3-2) and J usage is TRBJ1-2; weak D call: TRBD1 (6 bases). CDR3 length: 17 amino acids. Germline assignment: CDR1 LGHDT and CDR2 YNNKEL (reference sequence). The V end was cut by 0 bases, the J end by 0 bases, with 14 bases between.

The chain recombines TRBV25-1 with TRBJ2-5, with no clear D. V lost 3 bases and J 5 bases, leaving 10 bases between the germline ends. There are 13 residues in the CDR3. Germline CDR1 MGHDK, CDR2 SYGVNS. The CDR3, as DNA: TGTGCCAGCAGTGAGGCCTACTGGGAGACCCAGTACTTC. Translation gives CASSEAYWETQYF.